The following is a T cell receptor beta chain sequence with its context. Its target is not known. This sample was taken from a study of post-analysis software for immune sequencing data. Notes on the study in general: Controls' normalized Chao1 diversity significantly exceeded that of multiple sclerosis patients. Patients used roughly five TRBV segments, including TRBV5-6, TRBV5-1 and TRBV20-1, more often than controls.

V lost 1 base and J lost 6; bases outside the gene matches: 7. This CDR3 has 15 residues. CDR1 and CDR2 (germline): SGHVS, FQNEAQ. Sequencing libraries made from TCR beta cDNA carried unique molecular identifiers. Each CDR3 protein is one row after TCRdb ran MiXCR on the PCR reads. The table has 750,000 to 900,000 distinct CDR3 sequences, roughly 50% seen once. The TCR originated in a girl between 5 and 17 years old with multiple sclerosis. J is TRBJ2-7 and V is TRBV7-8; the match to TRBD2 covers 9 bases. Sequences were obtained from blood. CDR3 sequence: CASSLVAGGPSEQYF. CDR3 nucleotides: TGTGCCAGCAGCTTAGTGGCGGGAGGGCCTAGCGAGCAGTACTTC.